This TCR beta chain was captured in a study of blood T cell repertoires in COVID-19. In the study's own analysis: Counts of nucleated cells, estimated from reference gene primer amplification, were obtained. TCRdb's table, derived via immunoSEQ multiplex PCR, lists solely in-frame clones and lacks some. V and J calls and clone size follow that table, whereas D and trimming were derived from the DNA. The data hold under 300,000 clones, with around 87% observed a single time. The CDR3 is 13 residues long. Trimming removed 0 bases at V and 2 bases at J, with 5 bases between. Germline V gene sequence: CDR1 SGDLS, CDR2 YYNGEE. This clone was recorded a few times.

V gene TRBV9 combines with J gene TRBJ2-5; the D is unclear. Material for sequencing was peripheral blood. This TCR was recovered from a woman aged 70-85 years with active or convalescent COVID-19. The CDR3 region is CASSVAQQETQYF. The DNA for the CDR3 is TGTGCCAGCAGCGTAGCCCAACAAGAGACCCAGTACTTC.